What follows are 30 T cell receptor beta chains derived from one specimen sequenced in a study of blood T cell repertoires in COVID-19. Clones were read by immunoSEQ multiplex PCR, and TCRdb kept only the in-frame ones, dropping some. The data contain approximately 200,000 clones, approximately 88% of them singletons. The sequencing input was PBMCs or T cells enriched from blood (not recorded which). The receptors originated from a man younger than 35 with acute COVID-19.

The chain is built from TRBV7-9 and TRBJ2-6; 10 bases are a match to TRBD1. The trim removed 6 bases at V and 2 bases at J, leaving 7 bases unmatched. This CDR3 region has 17 residues. The germline CDR1 and CDR2 sequences are SEHNR and FQNEAQ (reference sequence). CDR3 in amino acids: CASRRRQGAPGANVLTF. CDR3 sequence (DNA): TGTGCCAGCAGGCGTAGACAGGGGGCGCCTGGGGCCAACGTCCTGACTTTC. The full variable domain, with the rest looked up from reference TRBV7-9 and TRBJ2-6, is DTGVSQNPRHKITKRGQNVTFRCDPISEHNRLYWYRQTLGQGPEFLTYFQNEAQLEKSRLLSDRFSAERPKGSFSTLEIQRTEQGDSAMYLCASRRRQGAPGANVLTFGAGSRLTVL.

V usage is TRBV7-3 and J usage is TRBJ2-1, with 11 bases lining up with TRBD2. The CDR3 has 17 residues. The V gene end was trimmed by 2 bases and the J gene end by 3 bases; junction bases not matched to a gene: 6. In germline, CDR1 is SGHTA, CDR2 FQGTGA. The CDR3 is CASSLDGTSGHYNEQFF. DNA of the CDR3: TGTGCCAGCAGCTTAGATGGGACTAGCGGACACTACAATGAGCAGTTCTTC.

This clone was picked up a small number of times. V usage is TRBV7-9 and J usage is TRBJ2-2, with 8 bases lining up with TRBD1. CDR3 length: 15 amino acids. The V gene end was trimmed by 6 bases and the J gene end by 4 bases; junction bases not matched to a gene: 7. Germline V CDR1 and CDR2: SEHNR, FQNEAQ (reference sequence). In DNA form, the CDR3 reads TGTGCCAGCAGACCCGGACAGGGAGGCACCGGGGAGCTGTTTTTT. It specifies CASRPGQGGTGELFF.

This chain connects TRBV5-1 to TRBJ2-5; possibly TRBD2 for D (5 bases). The CDR3 has 12 residues. The germline gives CDR1 SGHRS, CDR2 YFSETQ. V gave up 9 bases and J gave up 5 bases, with 14 bases separating them. The CDR3 bases are TGCGCCACCAAGGACTCTGGGGAGACCCAGTACTTC. Translated: CATKDSGETQYF.

V gene TRBV19 combines with J gene TRBJ1-3; D gene uncertain. Germline V gene data show CDR1 as LNHDA and CDR2 as SQIVND (reference sequence). Trimming removed 3 bases from V and 9 bases from J, with 18 bases in between. The CDR3 consists of 15 residues. The CDR3 DNA reads TGTGCCAGTAGTATGAACGTTCCCCCCCGGGGCACCATATATTTT. Amino acid sequence: CASSMNVPPRGTIYF.

The rearrangement joins TRBV12-5 to TRBJ2-6, with D possibly being TRBD2 (5 bases). Germline CDR1 and CDR2: LGHNT and FRNRAP. Trimming took 0 bases from V and 0 from J, leaving 18 bases between them. This CDR3 comprises 20 residues. The CDR3 spells CASGLVLALNEGSGANVLTF. The DNA of the CDR3 is TGTGCTAGTGGTTTGGTACTGGCATTGAATGAGGGCTCTGGGGCCAACGTCCTGACTTTC. Variable domain in full (rest from reference TRBV12-5 and TRBJ2-6): DARVTQTPRHKVTEMGQEVTMRCQPILGHNTVFWYRQTMMQGLELLAYFRNRAPLDDSGMPKDRFSAEMPDATLATLKIQPSEPRDSAVYFCASGLVLALNEGSGANVLTFGAGSRLTVL.

This clone was observed a few times. The V gene is TRBV28, the J gene TRBJ2-3; 11 nucleotides agree with TRBD2. V lost 4 bases and J lost 2; bases outside the gene matches: 5. There are 16 residues in the CDR3. Looked up from germline, CDR1 is MDHEN and CDR2 is SYDVKM. CDR3 nucleotide sequence: TGTGCCAGCAGTTCCATAGCGGGAGGGGTCACAGATACGCAGTATTTT. Its translation: CASSSIAGGVTDTQYF. Variable domain in full (rest from reference TRBV28 and TRBJ2-3): DVKVTQSSRYLVKRTGEKVFLECVQDMDHENMFWYRQDPGLGLRLIYFSYDVKMKEKGDIPEGYSVSREKKERFSLILESASTNQTSMYLCASSSIAGGVTDTQYFGPGTRLTVL.

This clone appeared a few times. The chain recombines TRBV24-1 with TRBJ1-5; unclear D gene. Germline values: CDR1 KGHDR, CDR2 SFDVKD. The germline V and J ends were trimmed by 6 bases and 4 bases, with 6 bases remaining between them. This CDR3 has 12 residues. In DNA form, the CDR3 reads TGTGCCACCAGTTACGGGAATCAGCCCCAGCATTTT. It encodes CATSYGNQPQHF.

V usage is TRBV30 and J usage is TRBJ2-6, with D unresolved. The CDR3 is 13 amino acids. The germline CDR1 and CDR2 sequences are GTSNPN and SVGIG (reference sequence). V was pared by 5 bases and J by 4 bases, with 9 bases between. CDR3 sequence (DNA): TGTGCCTGGGCCGAGGCCGGGGCCAACGTCCTGACTTTC. Protein sequence: CAWAEAGANVLTF.

This sequence joins TRBV28 and TRBJ1-1; D unclear. Between the trimmed V and J ends, which lost 2 bases and 4 bases, there was a span of 11 bases. CDR3 length: 14 residues. Germline V gene data show CDR1 as MDHEN and CDR2 as SYDVKM. Here the CDR3 DNA reads TGTGCCAGCAGTTTAACTCGAGAGGGCACTGAAGCTTTCTTT. It yields the protein CASSLTREGTEAFF.

The genes are TRBV12-3 or TRBV12-4 and TRBJ1-1, with no clear D. Trimming stripped 7 bases from V and 3 bases from J, with 12 bases between. The CDR3 sequence is 13 residues long. CDR3 sequence (DNA): TGTGCCAGCAATAGACAAACCTACACTGAAGCTTTCTTT. Encoded protein: CASNRQTYTEAFF.

This clone has just a few counts. The chain has TRBV24-1 and TRBJ2-7; 12 bases are a match to TRBD2. Trimming removed 6 bases from V and 0 bases from J; junction bases left unmatched: 5. CDR3 size: 16 residues. Germline CDR1 is KGHDR and CDR2 is SFDVKD. CDR3 amino acids: CATSLLAGGSSYEQYF. Written as DNA, the CDR3 is TGTGCCACCAGTCTTCTAGCGGGAGGGAGCTCCTACGAGCAGTACTTC.

This chain joins TRBV11-3 and TRBJ1-2; possible D gene TRBD1, 6 bases. The CDR3 spans 14 residues. V was pared by 4 bases and J by 4 bases, with 13 bases between. Germline lookup yields CDR1 SGHNT and CDR2 YENEEA. The CDR3 sequence is CASSYTGTSYGYTF. The CDR3 DNA is TGTGCCAGCAGCTACACCGGGACAAGCTATGGCTACACCTTC. The variable domain in full, with the rest retrieved from reference TRBV11-3 and TRBJ1-2, is EAGVVQSPRYKIIEKKQPVAFWCNPISGHNTLYWYLQNLGQGPELLIRYENEEAVDDSQLPKDRFSAERLKGVDSTLKIQPAELGDSAVYLCASSYTGTSYGYTFGSGTRLTVV.

This rearrangement joins TRBV7-9 to TRBJ1-4, with 8 bases lining up with TRBD1. The CDR3 runs 17 residues. CDR1 SEHNR and CDR2 FQNEAQ come from the germline V gene (reference sequence). Losses at the gene ends were 1 base for V and 2 bases for J; bases not matched to a gene: 6. CDR3 region: CASSLGAGGLTNEKLFF. CDR3 bases: TGTGCCAGCAGCTTAGGGGCAGGGGGCTTGACTAATGAAAAACTGTTTTTT.

The rearrangement links TRBV19 to TRBJ2-7; 13 bases fit TRBD2. CDR1 and CDR2 from the germline V gene are LNHDA and SQIVND (reference sequence). This CDR3 is built from 14 residues. J was trimmed by 4 bases and V by 5 bases; bases with no gene match: 2. CDR3 bases: TGTGCCAGTAGTGGGGGACTAGCGGGATACGAGCAGTACTTC. As protein: CASSGGLAGYEQYF. The variable domain in full, with the rest retrieved from reference TRBV19 and TRBJ2-7, is DGGITQSPKYLFRKEGQNVTLSCEQNLNHDAMYWYRQDPGQGLRLIYYSQIVNDFQKGDIAEGYSVSREKKESFPLTVTSAQKNPTAFYLCASSGGLAGYEQYFGPGTRLTVT.

The chain carries TRBV20-1 and TRBJ1-6; 7 positions agree with TRBD1. The ends lost 3 bases at V and 9 bases at J; junction bases unmatched: 8. The CDR3 has 14 amino acids. The germline V gene has CDR1 DFQATT and CDR2 SNEGSKA (reference sequence). CDR3 coding DNA: TGCAGTGCTAGTACCGGGACAGAGGCTTCACCCCTCCACTTT. Its translation: CSASTGTEASPLHF.

The chain combines TRBV4-1 with TRBJ2-7, with D possibly matching TRBD2 (6 bases). Deletions cut 0 bases from V and 4 bases from J, with 19 bases between. Germline V gene lookup returns CDR1 MGHRA and CDR2 YSYEKL. The CDR3 consists of 17 residues. Here the CDR3 reads CASSQDLGGRGPYEQYF. CDR3 in DNA: TGCGCCAGCAGCCAAGATCTGGGGGGTAGAGGGCCGTACGAGCAGTACTTC.

The chain has TRBV19 and TRBJ2-5, with D maybe TRBD2 (5 bases). V was clipped by 8 bases and J by 4 bases, with 8 bases between them. The germline gives CDR1 LNHDA, CDR2 SQIVND (reference sequence). This CDR3 is built from 11 residues. As DNA, the CDR3 is TGTGCCAGTGGGAGCCGAGAGACCCAGTACTTC. This encodes CASGSRETQYF.

This clone is a singleton in its sample. V usage is TRBV27 and J usage is TRBJ1-4, with D perhaps TRBD1 (5 bases). Germline CDR1 MNHEY, CDR2 SMNVEV (reference sequence). This CDR3 comprises 14 residues. The V end was cut by 3 bases, the J end by 5 bases, with 10 bases between. The CDR3 DNA reads TGTGCCAGCAGTTTGGGGCTGAGAAATGAAAAACTGTTTTTT. Translated, it gives CASSLGLRNEKLFF.

The chain is built from TRBV13 and TRBJ2-2, with D hard to call. The CDR3 runs 12 residues. Germline values: CDR1 PRHDT, CDR2 FYEKMQ (reference sequence). V lost 1 base and J lost 6, with 3 bases in between. CDR3 sequence: CASSLAAGELFF. DNA of the CDR3: TGTGCCAGCAGCTTAGCGGCCGGGGAGCTGTTTTTT.

This clone was seen more than once but under ten times. The V gene is TRBV20-1, the J gene TRBJ2-3; 8 bases are a match to TRBD2. CDR1 is DFQATT, CDR2 SNEGSKA, per germline (reference sequence). J gave up 0 bases and V 3 bases, and 5 bases lay outside the gene matches. The CDR3 sequence is 15 residues long. The CDR3 sequence is CSASDSGASTDTQYF. The DNA for the CDR3 is TGCAGTGCTAGTGATAGCGGGGCTAGCACAGATACGCAGTATTTT.

This chain connects TRBV6-5 to TRBJ1-2; D is uncertain. The CDR3 length is 15 residues. Trimming left V 0 bases short and J 8 bases short, with 16 bases between. Germline CDR1 MNHEY, CDR2 SVGAGI. DNA for the CDR3: TGTGCCAGCAGTTACTCGAGTCCATGGAGTGACGGCTACACCTTC. Its translation is CASSYSSPWSDGYTF.

The rearrangement links TRBV6-4 to TRBJ2-1, with TRBD2 matching 8 bases. CDR1 and CDR2 (germline): MRHNA, SNTAGT. V lost 2 bases and J lost 2; bases outside the gene matches: 5. There are 16 residues in the CDR3. The CDR3 sequence is CASSDISGRTYNEQFF. Written as DNA, the CDR3 is TGTGCCAGCAGTGACATCAGCGGGAGAACCTACAATGAGCAGTTCTTC.

This clone was recorded only once. The V gene is TRBV10-3, the J gene TRBJ2-3; TRBD2 is a possible D gene (5 bases). The CDR3 extends over 17 amino acids. With 6 bases removed from V and 1 base from J, the gap between germline ends came to 20 bases. Germline V CDR1 and CDR2: ENHRY, SYGVKD. The CDR3 protein is CAIRTGRGTTGTDTQYF. As DNA, the CDR3 is TGTGCCATCAGGACCGGACGGGGAACGACTGGCACAGATACGCAGTATTTT.

This chain connects TRBV11-3 to TRBJ1-3, with a weak D call TRBD1 (6 bases). CDR3 size: 17 residues. The germline CDR1 and CDR2 sequences are SGHNT and YENEEA. Trimming pared 4 bases from V and 0 bases from J, leaving 16 bases between. The CDR3 coding sequence is TGTGCCAGCAGCTCTAGCTTTGACAGGTCCTCTGGAAACACCATATATTTT. Translation gives CASSSSFDRSSGNTIYF. Based on the CDR3 plus reference TRBV11-3 and TRBJ1-3, the full variable domain is EAGVVQSPRYKIIEKKQPVAFWCNPISGHNTLYWYLQNLGQGPELLIRYENEEAVDDSQLPKDRFSAERLKGVDSTLKIQPAELGDSAVYLCASSSSFDRSSGNTIYFGEGSWLTVV.

CDR3 protein: CASSRLAGYSTDTQYF. In DNA, the CDR3 is TGTGCCAGCAGCCGACTAGCGGGGTATAGCACAGATACGCAGTATTTT. V usage is TRBV27 and J usage is TRBJ2-3; the match to TRBD2 covers 11 bases. Germline-derived CDR1 and CDR2 are MNHEY and SMNVEV (reference sequence). CDR3 length: 16 amino acids. After removal of 6 bases from V and 0 bases from J, the junction contained 5 bases not matched to a gene.

V is TRBV27 and J is TRBJ1-6; D not resolved. This CDR3 spans 16 amino acids. The V gene lost 7 bases and the J gene lost 0 bases, with 13 bases spanning the gap. Germline CDR1 and CDR2: MNHEY and SMNVEV (reference sequence). The CDR3 reads CASTTIRDSYNSPLHF. In DNA, the CDR3 is TGTGCCAGCACCACTATCCGGGACTCCTATAATTCACCCCTCCACTTT.

The chain uses TRBV5-4 and TRBJ2-7, with 13 bases aligning to TRBD2. Germline loops: CDR1 SGHNT, CDR2 YYREEE (reference sequence). The CDR3 runs 14 residues. The J segment lost 7 bases and the V segment lost 4 bases, leaving 5 bases of the junction unmatched. The CDR3 nucleotides are TGTGCCAGCAGCATCGTGACTAGCGGGAGGGAGCAGTACTTC. As protein: CASSIVTSGREQYF.

The J gene is TRBJ2-7, the V gene TRBV10-3; 11 bases align to TRBD2. Germline-derived CDR1 and CDR2 are ENHRY and SYGVKD. The CDR3 loop spans 17 amino acids. V lost 1 base and J lost 4; bases outside the gene matches: 9. CDR3 in amino acids: CAISELLAGVGSYEQYF. The CDR3 nucleotides are TGTGCCATCAGTGAGTTACTAGCGGGAGTCGGGTCGTACGAGCAGTACTTC.

The CDR3 reads CASSPVGGADGHSPLHF. The DNA for the CDR3 is TGTGCCAGCTCACCGGTGGGGGGGGCCGATGGCCATTCACCCCTCCACTTT. The chain is built from TRBV18 and TRBJ1-6; weak D call: TRBD1 (6 bases). V was cut by 3 bases and J by 8 bases, with 20 bases left in between. The germline gives CDR1 KGHSH, CDR2 LQKENI. The CDR3 length is 17 residues.